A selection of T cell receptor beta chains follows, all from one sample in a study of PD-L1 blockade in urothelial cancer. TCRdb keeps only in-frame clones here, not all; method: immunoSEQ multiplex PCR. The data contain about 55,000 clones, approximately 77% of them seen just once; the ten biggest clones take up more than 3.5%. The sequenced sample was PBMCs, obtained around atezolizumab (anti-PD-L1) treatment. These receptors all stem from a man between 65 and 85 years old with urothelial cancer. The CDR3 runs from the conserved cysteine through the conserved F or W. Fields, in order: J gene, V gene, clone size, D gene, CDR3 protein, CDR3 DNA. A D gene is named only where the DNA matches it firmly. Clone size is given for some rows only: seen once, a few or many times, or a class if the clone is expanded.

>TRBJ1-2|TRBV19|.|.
CASSINHQGNRPGYTF
TGTGCCAGTAGTATAAACCATCAGGGGAACCGCCCTGGCTACACCTTC
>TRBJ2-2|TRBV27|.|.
CASSLRVVGQCGLFF
TGTGCCAGCAGTTTAAGGGTAGTGGGGCAGTGTGGGCTGTTTTTT
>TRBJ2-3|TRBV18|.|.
CASSPTRVYTDTQYF
TGTGCCAGCTCACCGACCAGGGTGTACACAGATACGCAGTATTTT
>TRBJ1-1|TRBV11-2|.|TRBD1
CASSLGQGAAGNTEAFF
TGTGCCAGCAGCCTGGGACAGGGGGCCGCCGGGAACACTGAAGCTTTCTTT
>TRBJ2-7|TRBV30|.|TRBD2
CAWRERGTGRSYEQYF
TGTGCCTGGAGGGAGAGGGGTACCGGGAGGTCTTACGAGCAGTACTTC
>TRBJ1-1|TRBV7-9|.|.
CASKSLGQGNTEAFF
TGTGCCAGCAAATCTTTGGGACAAGGGAACACTGAAGCTTTCTTT
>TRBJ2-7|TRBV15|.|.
CATSRARRGFGSYEQYF
TGTGCCACCAGCAGAGCCCGCCGAGGGTTTGGGTCCTACGAGCAGTACTTC
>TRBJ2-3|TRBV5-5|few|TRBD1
CASSLQGAADTQYF
TGTGCCAGCAGCCTACAGGGGGCGGCAGATACGCAGTATTTT
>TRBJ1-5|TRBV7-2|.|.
CASSLDTGGMVQPQHF
TGTGCCAGCAGCTTAGACACTGGGGGCATGGTCCAGCCCCAGCATTTT
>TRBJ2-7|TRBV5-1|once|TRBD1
CASSRRDRDQEQYF
TGCGCCAGCAGTCGCCGGGACAGGGATCAGGAGCAGTACTTC
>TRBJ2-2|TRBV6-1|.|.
CASINRKPNTGELFF
TGTGCCAGCATAAACAGGAAACCGAACACCGGGGAGCTGTTTTTT
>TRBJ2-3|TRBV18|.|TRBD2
CASSPGRAPDTQYF
TGTGCCAGCTCACCCGGGAGGGCCCCAGATACGCAGTATTTT
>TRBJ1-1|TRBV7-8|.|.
CASSLDPGFEAFF
TGTGCCAGCAGCTTAGATCCAGGTTTTGAAGCTTTCTTT
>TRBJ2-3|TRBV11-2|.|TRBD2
CASSPGLASTDTQYF
TGTGCCAGCAGCCCGGGACTAGCTAGCACAGATACGCAGTATTTT
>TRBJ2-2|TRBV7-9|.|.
CASSLGGTLNTGELFF
TGTGCCAGCAGCCTAGGGGGGACATTGAACACCGGGGAGCTGTTTTTT
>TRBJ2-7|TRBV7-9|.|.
CASRGSSDEQYF
TGTGCCAGCAGGGGTAGCTCGGACGAGCAGTACTTC
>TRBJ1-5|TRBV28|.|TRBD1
CASSSGTGPTQPQHF
TGTGCCAGCAGTTCCGGGACAGGGCCGACGCAGCCCCAGCATTTT
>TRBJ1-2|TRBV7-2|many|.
CASSLDQTRYTF
TGTGCCAGCAGCTTAGATCAGACACGGTACACCTTC
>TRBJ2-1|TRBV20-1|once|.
CSASPGIEQFF
TGCAGTGCTAGTCCGGGGATTGAGCAGTTCTTC
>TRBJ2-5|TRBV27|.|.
CASSRRGGQETQYF
TGTGCCAGCAGTCGGAGGGGGGGCCAAGAGACCCAGTACTTC
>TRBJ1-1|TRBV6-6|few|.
CASMGGNTEAFF
TGTGCCAGCATGGGGGGGAACACTGAAGCTTTCTTT
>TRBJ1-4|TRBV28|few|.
CASSSATNEKLFF
TGTGCCAGCAGTTCAGCAACTAATGAAAAACTGTTTTTT
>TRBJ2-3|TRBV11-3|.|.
CASSLGGDTQYF
TGTGCCAGCAGCTTAGGTGGCGATACGCAGTATTTT
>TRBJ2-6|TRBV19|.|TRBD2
CASISRRGADWVAGVSGANVLTF
TGTGCCAGTATTTCCAGGAGGGGAGCCGACTGGGTAGCGGGGGTCTCTGGGGCCAACGTCCTGACTTTC
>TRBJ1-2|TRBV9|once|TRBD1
CASSVGDDRGRYGYTF
TGTGCCAGCAGCGTAGGTGATGACAGGGGAAGGTATGGCTACACCTTC
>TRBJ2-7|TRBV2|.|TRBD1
CATKDRASYEQYF
TGTGCCACCAAAGACAGGGCCTCCTACGAGCAGTACTTC
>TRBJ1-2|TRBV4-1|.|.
CASSQGPQTGYTF
TGCGCCAGCAGCCAGGGCCCCCAGACTGGCTACACCTTC
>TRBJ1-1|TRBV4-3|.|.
CASSQAADSILRDTEAFF
TGCGCCAGCAGCCAAGCCGCGGACAGTATCTTAAGGGACACTGAAGCTTTCTTT
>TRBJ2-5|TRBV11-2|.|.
CASSLTAGQETQYF
TGTGCCAGCAGCTTAACGGCGGGTCAAGAGACCCAGTACTTC
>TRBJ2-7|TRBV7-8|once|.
CASSLGAGGSGYEQYF
TGTGCCAGCAGCTTGGGTGCGGGTGGGAGCGGATACGAGCAGTACTTC
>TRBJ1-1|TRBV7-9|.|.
CASTSGEGGEAFF
TGTGCCAGCACCTCCGGCGAGGGAGGTGAAGCTTTCTTT
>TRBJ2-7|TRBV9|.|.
CASSVAEGGPYEQYF
TGTGCCAGCAGCGTAGCAGAGGGTGGGCCCTACGAGCAGTACTTC
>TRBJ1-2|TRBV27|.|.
CASAGGANYGYTF
TGTGCCAGCGCAGGTGGGGCGAACTATGGCTACACCTTC
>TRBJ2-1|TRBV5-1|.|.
CASSPGRNNEQFF
TGCGCCAGCAGCCCTGGCAGGAACAATGAGCAGTTCTTC
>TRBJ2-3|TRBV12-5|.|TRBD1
CASVPGQGMIYTQYF
TGTGCTAGTGTTCCGGGACAGGGGATGATATATACGCAGTATTTT
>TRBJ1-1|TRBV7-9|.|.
CASSYYTTNTEAFF
TGTGCCAGCAGCTATTACACCACGAACACTGAAGCTTTCTTT
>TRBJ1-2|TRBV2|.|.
CASSYSSVEGYTF
TGTGCCAGTTCCTACTCCTCAGTGGAGGGCTACACCTTC
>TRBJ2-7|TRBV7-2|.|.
CASSEQLSAGQYF
TGTGCCAGCAGCGAACAGCTATCCGCCGGGCAGTACTTC
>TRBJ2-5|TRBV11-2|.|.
CASSLVLGPQETQYF
TGTGCCAGCAGCTTAGTACTAGGGCCCCAAGAGACCCAGTACTTC
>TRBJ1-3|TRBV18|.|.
CASSPRQDSTGNTIYF
TGTGCCAGCTCACCAAGACAGGATTCTACTGGAAACACCATATATTTT
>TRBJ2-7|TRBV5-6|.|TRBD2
CASSRGGDYEQYF
TGTGCCAGCAGCCGGGGGGGAGACTACGAGCAGTACTTC
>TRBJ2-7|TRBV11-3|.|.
CASSLDPQVYEQYF
TGTGCCAGCAGCTTAGATCCTCAGGTCTACGAGCAGTACTTC
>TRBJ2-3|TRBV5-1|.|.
CASSLGAETDTQYF
TGCGCCAGCAGCTTGGGGGCAGAGACAGATACGCAGTATTTT
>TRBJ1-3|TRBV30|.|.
CAWSVKRPQGGNTIYF
TGTGCCTGGAGTGTAAAACGGCCCCAGGGGGGAAACACCATATATTTT
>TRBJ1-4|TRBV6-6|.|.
CASRRVESEKLFF
TGTGCCAGCAGGAGGGTGGAAAGTGAAAAACTGTTTTTT
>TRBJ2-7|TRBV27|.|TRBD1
CASSLKRTGNYEQYF
TGTGCCAGCAGTTTAAAGAGGACAGGGAACTACGAGCAGTACTTC
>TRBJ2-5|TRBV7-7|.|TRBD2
CASSLGAGGPETQYF
TGTGCTAGCAGCCTGGGCGCGGGAGGTCCAGAGACCCAGTACTTC
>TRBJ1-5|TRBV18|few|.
CASSPGEGQPQHF
TGTGCCAGCTCACCAGGGGAGGGTCAGCCCCAGCATTTT